One sample yielded the 28 T cell receptor beta chains listed below, sequenced in a study of T cells in Graves' hyperthyroidism and ophthalmopathy. Amplification targeted TCR beta CDR3 regions from RNA transcripts. The HTBI primer set served for first-round RT-PCR of the TCR CDR3. TCRdb used MiXCR to reprocess the multiplex PCR reads, holding one entry per CDR3 protein. The sample carries approximately 200,000 distinct CDR3 sequences, about 17% recorded once. Sequencing input: blood. These receptors originate from a man between 40 and 49 years old with Graves' hyperthyroidism.

This clonotype was seen only a few times. The V gene is TRBV15, the J gene TRBJ1-3, with no clear D. Trimming cost V 4 bases and J 2 bases, with 6 bases left between them. The CDR3 loop spans 13 amino acids. Germline V CDR1 and CDR2: LNHNV, YYDKDF (reference sequence). In DNA form, the CDR3 reads TGTGCCACCAGCATTCAAACTGGAAACACCATATATTTT. The encoded protein is CATSIQTGNTIYF.

The J gene is TRBJ2-3, the V gene TRBV7-2; possible D gene TRBD2, 7 bases. Germline CDR1 reads SGHTA; CDR2 reads FQGNSA. V gave up 8 bases and J gave up 2 bases, with 17 bases separating them. This CDR3 is 15 amino acids long. The CDR3 bases are TGTGCCAGCCGGAGGGGGGGGGAAATCACAGATACGCAGTATTTT. Translated, it gives CASRRGGEITDTQYF.

This clonotype was seen repeatedly, ten times or more. The chain employs TRBV7-9 and TRBJ1-2, with D uncertain. V was shortened by 7 bases and J by 1 base, with 19 bases between the two germline ends. Germline V CDR1 and CDR2: SEHNR, FQNEAQ (reference sequence). The CDR3 extends over 16 amino acids. The CDR3 DNA reads as TGTGCCAGCACCCCCCCTGGAGACACCCATAACTATGGCTACACCTTC. This gives the protein CASTPPGDTHNYGYTF. Full variable domain (rest looked up from reference TRBV7-9 and TRBJ1-2): DTGVSQNPRHKITKRGQNVTFRCDPISEHNRLYWYRQTLGQGPEFLTYFQNEAQLEKSRLLSDRFSAERPKGSFSTLEIQRTEQGDSAMYLCASTPPGDTHNYGYTFGSGTRLTVV.

CDR3 DNA: TGTGCCAGCAGCCTTAAAGCGGCACTGACGAGCTCCTACGAGCAGTACTTC. It codes for CASSLKAALTSSYEQYF. The rearrangement links TRBV11-2 to TRBJ2-7, with D possibly being TRBD2 (5 bases). The CDR3 loop spans 17 amino acids. The V gene lost 5 bases and the J gene lost 0 bases, with 20 bases spanning the gap. Germline loops: CDR1 SGHAT, CDR2 FQNNGV.

This clonotype was seen ten or more times. The V call is TRBV18, the J call TRBJ2-7; D unresolved. V lost 0 bases to trimming and J lost 2 bases, with 8 bases between them. The CDR3 is made up of 14 amino acids. Germline V gene lookup returns CDR1 KGHSH and CDR2 LQKENI. CDR3 sequence (DNA): TGTGCCAGCTCACCACCGGCGAATCCCTACGAGCAGTACTTC. Amino acids: CASSPPANPYEQYF.

This clonotype was counted at least ten times. The chain links TRBV12-3 or TRBV12-4 to TRBJ2-1, with TRBD2 matching over 9 bases. The CDR3 runs 15 residues. V shed 5 bases, J shed 8 bases, and the junction held 10 bases outside the gene matches. The CDR3 nucleotides are TGTGCCAGCAGTCCCGGGACTAGCAGATTGGATGAGCAGTTCTTC. Protein: CASSPGTSRLDEQFF.

DNA for the CDR3: TGTGCCATCAGTGATTTTCCGGGGGGCTATGAGCAGTTCTTC. This sequence encodes CAISDFPGGYEQFF. V usage is TRBV10-3 and J usage is TRBJ2-1; D is perhaps TRBD2 (7 bases). V shed 3 bases and J shed 8 bases, with 14 bases lying between them. Germline V gene data show CDR1 as ENHRY and CDR2 as SYGVKD. This CDR3 region has 14 residues.

This clonotype was seen a handful of times. The gene calls are TRBV12-3 or TRBV12-4 and TRBJ1-3; D gene uncertain. The V end lost 6 bases, the J end lost 0 bases, and 15 bases lay between the germline ends. The CDR3 length is 16 residues. The CDR3 nucleotides read TGTGCCAGCAGCTACGGACGGACCGACTCTGGAAACACCATATATTTT. This translates into CASSYGRTDSGNTIYF.

This clonotype appeared many times. V is TRBV7-9 and J is TRBJ2-2; 7 bases are a match to TRBD2. V lost 6 bases, J lost 0 bases, and 7 bases stayed unmatched. Germline V lookup: CDR1 SEHNR, CDR2 FQNEAQ (reference sequence). The CDR3 is 16 amino acids. CDR3 in amino acids: CASRLPRGANTGELFF. CDR3 bases: TGTGCCAGCAGACTACCCCGGGGGGCGAACACCGGGGAGCTGTTTTTT.

There are many counts of this clonotype. The V and J genes are TRBV6-1 and TRBJ2-4; no clear D gene. The V and J ends lost 7 bases and 0 bases respectively, with 4 bases between them. CDR1 is MNHNS, CDR2 SASEGT, per germline. The CDR3 has 12 amino acids. CDR3 sequence reads: CASNQAKNIQYF. CDR3 nucleotides: TGTGCCAGCAATCAAGCCAAAAACATTCAGTACTTC.

The CDR3 loop is CASSVNRGPYGYTF. CDR3 bases: TGTGCCAGCAGCGTAAACAGGGGACCCTATGGCTACACCTTC. The V gene is TRBV9, the J gene TRBJ1-2, with 7 bases identical to TRBD1. V lost 1 base, J lost 4 bases, and 4 bases stayed unmatched. The germline CDR1 and CDR2 sequences are SGDLS and YYNGEE. This CDR3 contains 14 residues.

Ten or more counts support this clonotype. The gene calls are TRBV11-1 and TRBJ2-3; D remains ambiguous. V lost 3 bases to trimming and J lost 4 bases, with 14 bases between them. The CDR3 sequence is 15 residues long. CDR1 and CDR2 from the germline V gene are SGHAT and FQDESV (reference sequence). Here the CDR3 DNA reads TGTGCCAGCAGCTTGACAAGTTTCCGCCCAGATACGCAGTATTTT. It translates to CASSLTSFRPDTQYF.

This clonotype was seen repeatedly, ten times or more. The chain joins TRBV30 to TRBJ1-1; tentatively, D is TRBD1 (6 bases). V shed 4 bases and J shed 11 bases, with 14 bases lying between them. The germline V gene has CDR1 GTSNPN and CDR2 SVGIG (reference sequence). This CDR3 contains 11 residues. CDR3 in amino acids: CAWTQGRTAFF. CDR3 in DNA: TGTGCCTGGACGCAGGGGCGAACGGCTTTCTTT.

This clonotype occurred many times. J is TRBJ2-5 and V is TRBV11-1, with 7 bases fitting TRBD1. The CDR3 runs to 15 residues. Trimming cost V 5 bases and J 2 bases; bases outside gene matches: 8. The germline V gene has CDR1 SGHAT and CDR2 FQDESV (reference sequence). DNA for the CDR3: TGTGCCAGCAGCCCACGACCGGGACAGCAAGAGACCCAGTACTTC. This sequence encodes CASSPRPGQQETQYF. Using reference TRBV11-1 and TRBJ2-5 for the parts outside the CDR3, the full variable domain is EAEVAQSPRYKITEKSQAVAFWCDPISGHATLYWYRQILGQGPELLVQFQDESVVDDSQLPKDRFSAERLKGVDSTLKIQPAELGDSAMYLCASSPRPGQQETQYFGPGTRLLVL.

This clonotype was seen more than once but under ten times. The rearrangement joins TRBV7-2 to TRBJ2-7; 10 positions match TRBD1. With V trimmed by 5 bases and J by 4 bases, 8 bases remained unmatched. Germline V gene sequence: CDR1 SGHTA, CDR2 FQGNSA. This CDR3 contains 15 residues. The DNA of the CDR3 is TGTGCCAGCAGCACAACCGGGACAGGGGTGTACGAGCAGTACTTC. It is translated as CASSTTGTGVYEQYF.

This clonotype was seen repeatedly, ten times or more. CDR3 region: CASSEYGLAEQFF. The CDR3 region has the DNA TGTGCCAGCAGTGAATACGGTCTGGCTGAGCAGTTCTTC. The V gene is TRBV2, the J gene TRBJ2-1; D call uncertain. Germline CDR1 reads SNHLY; CDR2 reads FYNNEI. The CDR3 covers 13 residues. Trimming cost V 2 bases and J 9 bases, with 11 bases left between them.

This clonotype occurred many times. This CDR3 is CASSLDGTGPYEQYF. The CDR3 DNA reads TGTGCCAGCAGCTTAGATGGGACAGGACCCTACGAGCAGTACTTC. J is TRBJ2-7 and V is TRBV7-9; TRBD1 agrees at 8 bases. The trim removed 1 base at V and 2 bases at J, leaving 4 bases unmatched. CDR3 length: 15 amino acids. Germline loops: CDR1 SEHNR, CDR2 FQNEAQ (reference sequence).

Ten or more counts support this clonotype. V is TRBV5-4 and J is TRBJ2-5; D gene uncertain. This CDR3 region has 12 residues. Trimming took 3 bases from V and 7 from J, leaving 10 bases between them. Germline values: CDR1 SGHNT, CDR2 YYREEE (reference sequence). The CDR3 loop is CASSWPTGTQYF. The CDR3 DNA follows: TGTGCCAGCAGCTGGCCCACCGGGACCCAGTACTTC.

This clonotype has just a few counts. The rearrangement joins TRBV19 to TRBJ1-4; 9 nucleotides line up with TRBD1. Germline V gene sequence: CDR1 LNHDA, CDR2 SQIVND (reference sequence). The CDR3 totals 17 residues. V lost 3 bases and J lost 8; bases outside the gene matches: 13. CDR3 coding DNA: TGTGCCAGTAGTATTGATTGGAGGGGACAGGGACGAGAAAAACTGTTTTTT. Its protein is CASSIDWRGQGREKLFF.

About this clonotype: A much bigger clone sits one base away, suggesting this may be a read error. The chain carries TRBV7-2 and TRBJ1-4; D is possibly TRBD1 (5 bases). The germline V gene encodes CDR1 SGHTA and CDR2 FQGNSA. Trimming removed 1 base at V and 6 bases at J, with 6 bases between. The CDR3 spans 13 residues. CDR3 sequence reads: CASSLVGDEKLFF. In DNA form, the CDR3 reads TGTGCCAGCAGCTTAGTAGGGGATGAAAAACTGTTTTTT.

The V call is TRBV5-5, the J call TRBJ2-3; D gene unclear. The CDR3 is 14 amino acids. Per germline, CDR1 SGHKS and CDR2 YYEKEE (reference sequence). V was trimmed by 0 bases and J by 2 bases, leaving 7 bases between them. This CDR3 is CASSLEWTTDTQYF. DNA of the CDR3: TGTGCCAGCAGCTTGGAGTGGACCACAGATACGCAGTATTTT. The whole variable domain, remainder taken from reference TRBV5-5 and TRBJ2-3, is DAGVTQSPTHLIKTRGQQVTLRCSPISGHKSVSWYQQVLGQGPQFIFQYYEKEERGRGNFPDRFSARQFPNYSSELNVNALLLGDSALYLCASSLEWTTDTQYFGPGTRLTVL.

This clonotype has a count of ten or more. This chain connects TRBV20-1 to TRBJ2-5; 11 bases map to TRBD1. Germline values: CDR1 DFQATT, CDR2 SNEGSKA (reference sequence). The CDR3 has 12 amino acids. After removal of 6 bases from V and 4 bases from J, the junction contained 1 base not matched to a gene. The CDR3 reads CSAGTGGETQYF. Here the CDR3 DNA reads TGCAGTGCCGGGACAGGGGGAGAGACCCAGTACTTC.

CDR3 DNA sequence: TGTGCCAGCAGCCAACGACAGGGGAGGGATACGCAGTATTTT. Its protein product is CASSQRQGRDTQYF. The genes are TRBV4-2 and TRBJ2-3; 8 nucleotides line up with TRBD1. V lost 2 bases, J lost 6 bases, and 4 bases stayed unmatched. The germline V gene has CDR1 LGHNA and CDR2 YNFKEQ. The CDR3 totals 14 residues.

This clonotype was seen at least ten times. The CDR3 spells CSARERGRGTDTQYF. CDR3 DNA: TGCAGTGCTAGAGAGAGGGGGCGGGGCACAGATACGCAGTATTTT. This chain connects TRBV20-1 to TRBJ2-3; 7 nucleotides line up with TRBD1. Trimming removed 0 bases from V and 1 base from J; junction bases left unmatched: 4. The CDR3 length is 15 residues. Germline CDR1 DFQATT, CDR2 SNEGSKA (reference sequence).

The V call is TRBV7-9, the J call TRBJ2-1; D remains ambiguous. V lost 1 base and J lost 0, with 7 bases in between. The germline gives CDR1 SEHNR, CDR2 FQNEAQ (reference sequence). CDR3 length: 15 amino acids. The CDR3 here is CASSLEYSSYNEQFF. The CDR3 DNA is TGTGCCAGCAGCTTAGAGTACAGCTCCTACAATGAGCAGTTCTTC.

The chain joins TRBV28 to TRBJ1-2; TRBD1 aligns across 11 bases. This CDR3 spans 17 amino acids. The ends lost 5 bases at V and 6 bases at J; junction bases unmatched: 14. CDR1 is MDHEN, CDR2 SYDVKM, per germline. CDR3 amino acids: CASSRTRSRTGGDGYTF. The CDR3 coding sequence is TGTGCCAGCAGTCGCACCCGCTCCCGGACAGGGGGCGATGGCTACACCTTC.

This sequence joins TRBV18 and TRBJ1-1, with D perhaps matching TRBD1 (5 bases). Trimming cost V 3 bases and J 8 bases, with 16 bases left between them. CDR1 KGHSH and CDR2 LQKENI come from the germline V gene. This CDR3 comprises 14 residues. CDR3 bases: TGTGCCAGCTCACCCCAGGGAGGGAGGGACGAAGCTTTCTTT. Its translation: CASSPQGGRDEAFF.

CDR3 in DNA: TGTGCCAGTAGTATGCAGTACCAAGAGACCCAGTACTTC. It yields the protein CASSMQYQETQYF. V is TRBV19 and J is TRBJ2-5; D gene ambiguous. The CDR3 runs 13 residues. V lost 3 bases to trimming and J lost 0 bases, with 5 bases between them. Germline CDR1 reads LNHDA; CDR2 reads SQIVND (reference sequence).